The 3 T cell receptor beta chains listed next were all sequenced from one sample in a study of blood T cells in healthy people across ages. The use of a sample-barcoded 5' primer and a J-beta primer mix characterized a second PCR of roughly 6 to 11 cycles. One entry per CDR3 protein results from TCRdb running MiXCR on the 5' RACE reads. The sample lists over a million distinct CDR3 sequences; about 42% were seen once. Sequencing was done on a sample of blood. All receptors derive from a woman aged 18-29 years in good health.

This chain joins TRBV28 and TRBJ1-4; no clear D gene. V lost 8 bases and J lost 1, with 8 bases in between. Germline CDR1 reads MDHEN; CDR2 reads SYDVKM. The CDR3 is 13 residues long. Written as DNA, the CDR3 is TGTGCCAGCTCAGCTATAACTAATGAAAAACTGTTTTTT. Its protein product is CASSAITNEKLFF.

A word on this clonotype: Relative to the germline gene, one junction end is altered; a read error may explain this. This chain uses TRBV24-1 with TRBJ1-2; D uncertain. The CDR3 loop spans 14 amino acids. Germline CDR1 reads KGHDR; CDR2 reads SFDVKD. The CDR3: CVTSDGERDYGYTF. The DNA for the CDR3 is TGTGTCACCAGTGACGGGGAGAGGGACTATGGCTACACCTTC.

In this sample, this clonotype turned up many times. The rearrangement uses TRBV9 and TRBJ1-5; maybe TRBD1 (5 bases). The germline V and J ends were trimmed by 1 base and 1 base, with 9 bases remaining between them. Looked up from germline, CDR1 is SGDLS and CDR2 is YYNGEE. The CDR3 runs to 15 residues. The CDR3 DNA reads TGTGCCAGCAGCGTATGGGGCGCGAGCAATCAGCCCCAGCATTTT. This sequence encodes CASSVWGASNQPQHF.